Each of the 24 T cell receptor beta chains below was sequenced from the same sample in a study of regulatory T cells in long-lasting Graves disease. iRepertoire HTBI primers and Arm-PCR of CDR3 regions built TCR beta libraries. Each CDR3 protein gets one entry after TCRdb re-called the multiplex PCR reads with MiXCR. The profile covers 350,000 to 400,000 distinct CDR3 sequences, with around 16% appearing a single time and over 20% taken by the ten largest. Time point of the sample: newly diagnosed GD, antithyroid drugs for less than 3 months. PBMC-extracted RNA yielded the TCR library. Sequencing used peripheral blood mononuclear cells (PBMCs), obtained at new diagnosis, from a patient treated with antithyroid drugs. The receptors derive from a female donor with Graves disease.

This chain links TRBV9 with TRBJ1-1, with a weak D call TRBD1 (6 bases). This CDR3 spans 15 amino acids. The ends were cut back, 4 bases at V and 4 bases at J, with 17 bases in the middle. Germline-derived CDR1 and CDR2 are SGDLS and YYNGEE. The CDR3 DNA sequence: TGTGCCAGCAGCCCAGGGGAACAGCTGGGCACTGAAGCTTTCTTT. The encoded protein is CASSPGEQLGTEAFF.

This clonotype occurred many times. CDR3 amino acids: CASSFRDRVFNEQFF. CDR3 DNA: TGTGCCAGCAGCTTCCGGGACAGGGTTTTTAATGAGCAGTTCTTC. The chain joins TRBV7-9 to TRBJ2-1; 9 bases align to TRBD1. The CDR3 contains 15 residues. The V segment lost 3 bases and the J segment 7 bases; nucleotides outside the gene matches: 7. The germline gives CDR1 SEHNR, CDR2 FQNEAQ (reference sequence).

Comments on this clonotype: The junction shows a germline mismatch at one end, possibly a read error. CDR3 coding DNA: TGTGCCAGCAGCCCATTGGACAGGGAAAGGTTCACCCTGTACTTC. Amino acids: CASSPLDRERFTLYF. The rearrangement uses TRBV5-5 and TRBJ2-1; TRBD1 agrees at 8 bases. Germline values: CDR1 SGHKS, CDR2 YYEKEE (reference sequence). This CDR3 contains 15 residues.

This clonotype was counted a few times. The chain links TRBV12-3 or TRBV12-4 to TRBJ2-1, with 10 bases aligning to TRBD2. This CDR3 contains 15 residues. V shed 5 bases, J shed 8 bases, and the junction held 9 bases outside the gene matches. CDR3 residues: CASSPSGGAGDEQFF. The CDR3, as DNA: TGTGCCAGCAGTCCAAGCGGGGGGGCCGGCGATGAGCAGTTCTTC.

This chain links TRBV7-9 with TRBJ2-7; the D is unclear. Trimming took 6 bases from V and 1 from J, leaving 13 bases between them. Germline V lookup: CDR1 SEHNR, CDR2 FQNEAQ (reference sequence). The CDR3 contains 14 residues. The CDR3 protein is CASSSWVKSYEQYF. In DNA, the CDR3 is TGTGCCAGCAGTTCGTGGGTCAAGTCCTACGAGCAGTACTTC.

The gene calls are TRBV4-1 and TRBJ2-7; a weak D match, TRBD2 (6 bases). Trimming removed 0 bases at V and 3 bases at J, with 18 bases between. Looked up from germline, CDR1 is MGHRA and CDR2 is YSYEKL. The CDR3 runs to 17 residues. Here the CDR3 DNA reads TGCGCCAGCAGCCAAGATAGTCCGGGGGACTCCTACTACGAGCAGTACTTC. Translating gives CASSQDSPGDSYYEQYF.

Points on this clonotype: A far larger clone is one nucleotide away, so this likely arose from a read error. The chain links TRBV12-3 or TRBV12-4 to TRBJ2-3; D remains unclear. The DNA end is more similar to TRBJ2-5, so the J call may be wrong. The CDR3 is made up of 13 amino acids. The CDR3 DNA reads as TGTGTCAGCAGTTTCCAGGCCCCAGAGACCCAGTACTTC. Its translation is CVSSFQAPETQYF.

This clonotype has a count of ten or more. The chain has TRBV18 and TRBJ1-2; D perhaps matches TRBD1 (5 bases). Germline V gene lookup returns CDR1 KGHSH and CDR2 LQKENI. This CDR3 contains 12 residues. V was clipped by 6 bases and J by 8 bases, with 13 bases between them. The CDR3 DNA sequence: TGTGCCAGCTCTCCCGGGACGTCGGGCTACACCTTC. Translating gives CASSPGTSGYTF.

The CDR3 DNA reads as TGTGCCAGCACCGGGCCAGGACAGGGTTACGAGCAGTACTTC. The encoded protein is CASTGPGQGYEQYF. The J gene is TRBJ2-7, the V gene TRBV7-9; 8 bases map to TRBD1. V trimming: 7 bases; J trimming: 4 bases; junction bases outside the gene matches: 9. The germline CDR1 and CDR2 sequences are SEHNR and FQNEAQ (reference sequence). This CDR3 spans 14 amino acids.

The sample holds many counts of this clonotype. This chain connects TRBV7-2 to TRBJ1-6; perhaps TRBD1 as D (6 bases). This CDR3 has 15 residues. Germline V gene data show CDR1 as SGHTA and CDR2 as FQGNSA. Between the trimmed V and J ends, which lost 6 bases and 9 bases, there was a span of 18 bases. The DNA for the CDR3 is TGTGCCAGCAGGCCGGGACACAATAAGGCTTCACCCCTCCACTTT. Protein product: CASRPGHNKASPLHF.

This clonotype was seen a few times. Germline is not matched at one junction end, which may reflect a read error. The gene calls are TRBV7-7 and TRBJ2-2, with D hard to call. CDR1 and CDR2 from the germline V gene are SSHAT and FNYEAQ (reference sequence). The CDR3 is made up of 15 amino acids. CDR3 protein: CASSLEGPDHGELFF. CDR3 in DNA: TGTGCTAGCAGCTTAGAAGGTCCAGACCACGGGGAGCTGTTTTTT. Supplemented by reference TRBV7-7 and TRBJ2-2, the full variable domain reads GAGVSQSPRYKVTKRGQDVTLRCDPISSHATLYWYQQALGQGPEFLTYFNYEAQPDKSGLPSDRFSAERPEGSISTLTIQRTEQRDSAMYRCASSLEGPDHGELFFGEGSRLTVL.

This clonotype has a count of ten or more. This sequence joins TRBV24-1 and TRBJ2-2, with D perhaps matching TRBD2 (5 bases). The germline V gene encodes CDR1 KGHDR and CDR2 SFDVKD. This CDR3 contains 13 residues. V lost 9 bases, J lost 5 bases, and 12 bases lay in between. The CDR3 DNA sequence: TGTGCCACCGAGGGCCGCCGGACCGGGGAGCTGTTTTTT. Its protein is CATEGRRTGELFF.

This sequence joins TRBV3-1 and TRBJ1-1, with TRBD1 as a possible D gene (6 bases). Germline values: CDR1 LGHDT, CDR2 YNNKEL (reference sequence). The CDR3 runs 16 residues. Trimming pared 3 bases from V and 4 bases from J, leaving 18 bases between. The CDR3 DNA follows: TGTGCCAGCAGCCAGAGAGGGGGGGGGTTGAGCACTGAAGCTTTCTTT. Protein product: CASSQRGGGLSTEAFF.

This clonotype showed up many times. The genes are TRBV6-2 or TRBV6-3 and TRBJ2-3; D may be TRBD2 (6 bases). V was clipped by 5 bases and J by 9 bases, with 12 bases between them. This CDR3 comprises 12 residues. Per germline, CDR1 MNHEY and CDR2 SVGEGT. The CDR3 here is CASSLPAGTQYF. CDR3 in DNA: TGTGCCAGCAGTCTCCCCGCGGGGACGCAGTATTTT.

This clonotype has a count of ten or more. The chain couples TRBV11-2 to TRBJ1-2; a weak D match, TRBD1 (6 bases). CDR1 SGHAT and CDR2 FQNNGV come from the germline V gene. The CDR3 extends over 11 amino acids. Trimming stripped 8 bases from V and 5 bases from J, with 9 bases between. CDR3 in amino acids: CASRGAYGYTF. DNA for the CDR3: TGTGCCAGCCGGGGGGCGTATGGCTACACCTTC.

Ten or more counts support this clonotype. This chain connects TRBV28 to TRBJ2-3, with D unresolved. The CDR3 has 10 residues. CDR1 and CDR2 from the germline V gene are MDHEN and SYDVKM. V was pared by 7 bases and J by 4 bases, with 3 bases between. The CDR3, as DNA: TGTGCCAGCACGGCAGATACGCAGTATTTT. This gives the protein CASTADTQYF. Together with reference TRBV28 and TRBJ2-3, the CDR3 gives the full variable domain: DVKVTQSSRYLVKRTGEKVFLECVQDMDHENMFWYRQDPGLGLRLIYFSYDVKMKEKGDIPEGYSVSREKKERFSLILESASTNQTSMYLCASTADTQYFGPGTRLTVL.

This chain links TRBV4-2 with TRBJ2-6; D gene unclear. Germline-derived CDR1 and CDR2 are LGHNA and YNFKEQ. This CDR3 comprises 15 residues. V lost 6 bases, J lost 0 bases, and 9 bases lay in between. Here the CDR3 DNA reads TGTGCCAGCAGGGAAAAGGGCTCTGGGGCCAACGTCCTGACTTTC. Translation: CASREKGSGANVLTF.

The chain couples TRBV18 to TRBJ2-7; 9 nucleotides agree with TRBD1. V was clipped by 6 bases and J by 10 bases; unmatched bases: 16. Per the germline V gene, CDR1 is KGHSH and CDR2 is LQKENI. CDR3 length: 15 amino acids. As DNA, the CDR3 is TGTGCCAGCTCGGGAACCGGGACAGGGAAGTATGAACAGTACTTC. Its protein is CASSGTGTGKYEQYF. The variable domain in full, completed from reference TRBV18 and TRBJ2-7, reads NAGVMQNPRHLVRRRGQEARLRCSPMKGHSHVYWYRQLPEEGLKFMVYLQKENIIDESGMPKERFSAEFPKEGPSILRIQQVVRGDSAAYFCASSGTGTGKYEQYFGPGTRLTVT.

This clonotype was detected ten times or more. The J gene is TRBJ2-3, the V gene TRBV18, with D possibly matching TRBD1 (5 bases). The V end lost 6 bases, the J end lost 2 bases, and 6 bases lay between the germline ends. CDR1 and CDR2 (germline): KGHSH, LQKENI. This CDR3 contains 12 residues. The CDR3 sequence is CASSRDTDTQYF. CDR3 DNA: TGTGCCAGCTCCAGGGACACAGATACGCAGTATTTT. The whole variable domain, filled in from reference TRBV18 and TRBJ2-3, reads NAGVMQNPRHLVRRRGQEARLRCSPMKGHSHVYWYRQLPEEGLKFMVYLQKENIIDESGMPKERFSAEFPKEGPSILRIQQVVRGDSAAYFCASSRDTDTQYFGPGTRLTVL.

Ten or more counts support this clonotype. The CDR3 DNA sequence: TGTGCCAGCAGTTACCGGGGAAACACAGATACGCAGTATTTT. Amino acids: CASSYRGNTDTQYF. This chain links TRBV6-5 with TRBJ2-3, with D tentatively TRBD2 (5 bases). Trimming took off 2 bases at V and 2 bases at J, with 8 bases between the two ends. Germline V gives CDR1 MNHEY, CDR2 SVGAGI. The CDR3 covers 14 residues.

This clonotype was recorded at least ten times. This chain joins TRBV10-3 and TRBJ1-1; D might be TRBD1 (6 bases). Trimming took off 4 bases at V and 3 bases at J, with 12 bases between the two ends. There are 14 residues in the CDR3. The germline V gene encodes CDR1 ENHRY and CDR2 SYGVKD. The CDR3 is CAISGDMMDTEAFF. CDR3 DNA: TGTGCCATCAGTGGGGACATGATGGACACTGAAGCTTTCTTT.

This clonotype was seen many times. The chain has TRBV6-2 or TRBV6-3 and TRBJ1-2; 8 positions agree with TRBD1. The CDR3 runs to 14 residues. The germline CDR1 and CDR2 sequences are MNHEY and SVGEGT. V lost 5 bases and J lost 8; bases outside the gene matches: 10. Here the CDR3 reads CASSEAAGGEGYTF. CDR3 sequence (DNA): TGTGCCAGCAGTGAAGCGGCAGGGGGCGAGGGCTACACCTTC.

V usage is TRBV7-2 and J usage is TRBJ2-5; a weak D match, TRBD2 (6 bases). This CDR3 region has 15 residues. Germline V gene sequence: CDR1 SGHTA, CDR2 FQGNSA. The V end lost 5 bases, the J end lost 0 bases, and 13 bases lay between the germline ends. The chain's CDR3 is CASSVLAANQETQYF. The DNA of the CDR3 is TGTGCCAGCAGCGTATTAGCGGCGAACCAAGAGACCCAGTACTTC.

The sample holds many counts of this clonotype. The J gene is TRBJ1-4, the V gene TRBV28; D unresolved. The CDR3 is 18 amino acids. V was clipped by 5 bases and J by 2 bases, with 21 bases between them. CDR1 and CDR2 (germline): MDHEN, SYDVKM. The CDR3 DNA reads as TGTGCCAGCAGTCAAACAAACCGGATTTTCGGGACTAATGAAAAACTGTTTTTT. Amino acid sequence: CASSQTNRIFGTNEKLFF.